These T cell receptor beta chains were read from a single sample in a study of blood T cells in healthy people across ages. TCRdb re-called the 5' RACE reads with MiXCR, one entry per CDR3 protein. Here the sample spans over 600,000 distinct CDR3 sequences, roughly 41% being singletons. Material: blood. These receptors originate from an elderly man in good health. The CDR3 runs from the conserved cysteine through the conserved F or W. Each record gives: clone size, D gene, J gene, V gene, CDR3 DNA, CDR3 protein. D genes are given only for firm matches. Rows give clone size only sometimes, using once, few, many, or a class for an expanded clone.

>few|TRBD1|TRBJ2-7|TRBV7-2
TGTGCCAGCAGTCAGCAGGGGGCAGATTTCGAGCAGTACTTC
CASSQQGADFEQYF
>-|-|TRBJ2-1|TRBV7-2
TGTGCCAGCAGCTTAAACAGGGAGACGCGGGAGACCCAGTTCTTC
CASSLNRETRETQFF
>few|TRBD1|TRBJ2-5|TRBV14
TGTGCCAGCAGCTTCAGGGGGCCGCGCGGGGAGACCCAGTACTTC
CASSFRGPRGETQYF
>many|-|TRBJ2-2|TRBV29-1
TGCAGCGTTGTAGGTGGGAGAGCCACCGGGGAGCTGTTTTTT
CSVVGGRATGELFF
>once|TRBD1|TRBJ1-4|TRBV20-1
TGCAGTGCTAGAGATCCAGGGGGTTTGGGGGAAAAACTGTTTTTT
CSARDPGGLGEKLFF
>-|-|TRBJ2-2|TRBV5-1
TGCGCCAGCAGCTTAACACAGAACACCGGGGAGCTGTTTTTT
CASSLTQNTGELFF
>few|-|TRBJ1-6|TRBV2
TGTGCCAGCCATTTACAGAGCTCCTATAATTCACCCCTCCACTTT
CASHLQSSYNSPLHF
>few|-|TRBJ2-7|TRBV20-1
TGCAGTGCTAGAGCGCGTCCGCAATCCTACGAGCAGTACTTC
CSARARPQSYEQYF
>-|-|TRBJ2-7|TRBV9
TGTGCCAGCAGCGTAGCCGCAGGGTGGTACGAGCAGTACTTC
CASSVAAGWYEQYF
>many|-|TRBJ2-7|TRBV29-1
TGCAGCGTTGAAGGAGTTGGGCCCTCCTACGAGCAGTACTTC
CSVEGVGPSYEQYF
>few|TRBD2|TRBJ2-3|TRBV12-3/TRBV12-4
TGTGCCAGCGGAAAGACGGGGGGGGACGCCACAGATACGCAGTATTTT
CASGKTGGDATDTQYF
>once|-|TRBJ2-1|TRBV27
TGTGCCAGCAGTGTAGGGGCCATAAACAATGAGCAGTTCTTC
CASSVGAINNEQFF
>few|-|TRBJ2-1|TRBV9
TGTGCCAGCGGACTTCATACTAGCTCGAATGAGCAGTTCTTC
CASGLHTSSNEQFF
>-|-|TRBJ2-1|TRBV7-8
TGTGCCAGCAGCTTATATACCACGGCGGAGTACAATGAGCAGTTCTTC
CASSLYTTAEYNEQFF
>-|-|TRBJ2-5|TRBV20-1
TGCAGTGCTAGAGATCCCCCCCCGGGGGAGACCCAGTACTTC
CSARDPPPGETQYF
>-|-|TRBJ1-2|TRBV6-5
TGTGCCACCAAGTTAGGGATCGACTATGGCTACACCTTC
CATKLGIDYGYTF
>-|TRBD2|TRBJ2-1|TRBV3-1
TGTACCAGCAGCCAGGGCAGGGCGGGGGGCAATGAGCAGTTCTTC
CTSSQGRAGGNEQFF
>-|TRBD2|TRBJ2-2|TRBV5-8
TGTGCCAGCAGCAGGACTAGCAGGAACCTCGGGGAGCTGTTTTTT
CASSRTSRNLGELFF
>-|TRBD2|TRBJ2-1|TRBV4-3
TGCGCCAGCAGCCAATTATTTCGGGGGGATGGGCAGTTCTTC
CASSQLFRGDGQFF
>-|-|TRBJ1-4|TRBV4-3
TGCGCCAGCAGCCAAGATCACGGGCGGGTTGAAAAACTGTTTTTT
CASSQDHGRVEKLFF
>-|-|TRBJ1-2|TRBV27
TGTGCCAGCAGTCCCTCTAACGATGGCTACACCTTC
CASSPSNDGYTF
>few|-|TRBJ2-7|TRBV7-9
TGTGCCAGCAGCTTAGCCCAGCCCGGGAGTTACGAGCAGTACTTC
CASSLAQPGSYEQYF
>-|-|TRBJ2-1|TRBV7-3
TGTGCCAGCAGCTTAAGTACAAGGGGGGCTTACAATGAGCAGTTCTTC
CASSLSTRGAYNEQFF
>-|TRBD2|TRBJ2-1|TRBV6-5
TGTGCCAGCAGTTACGGGACTAGCGGGAACAATGAGCAGTTCTTC
CASSYGTSGNNEQFF
>-|-|TRBJ2-7|TRBV5-8
TGTGCCAGCAGGCCCTTTAACGGGGGACCATACAATGAGCAGTACTTC
CASRPFNGGPYNEQYF
>-|TRBD1|TRBJ1-4|TRBV4-3
TGCGCCAGCAGCCAAGTTGACAGGGCTAATGAAAAACTGTTTTTT
CASSQVDRANEKLFF
>once|-|TRBJ2-1|TRBV28
TGTGCCACGCTACTAAGGAGGTCTAGCGTCTCCTATGAGCAGTTCTTC
CATLLRRSSVSYEQFF
>few|TRBD1|TRBJ1-2|TRBV27
TGTGCCAGCAGTTCCGACAGGGAGGGCTATGGCTACACCTTC
CASSSDREGYGYTF
>few|-|TRBJ2-1|TRBV9
TGTGCCAGCAGCGTAAATCGGGGGATCGCCTACAATGAGCAGTTCTTC
CASSVNRGIAYNEQFF